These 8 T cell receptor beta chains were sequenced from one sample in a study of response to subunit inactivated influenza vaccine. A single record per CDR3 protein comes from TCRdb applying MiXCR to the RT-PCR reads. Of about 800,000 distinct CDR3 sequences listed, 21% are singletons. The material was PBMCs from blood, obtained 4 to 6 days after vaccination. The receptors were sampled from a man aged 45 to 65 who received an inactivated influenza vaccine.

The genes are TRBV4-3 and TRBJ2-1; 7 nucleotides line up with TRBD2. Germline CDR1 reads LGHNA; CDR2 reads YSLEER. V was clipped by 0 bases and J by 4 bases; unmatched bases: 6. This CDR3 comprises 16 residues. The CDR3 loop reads CASSQEQAGRYNEQFF. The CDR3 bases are TGCGCCAGCAGCCAAGAGCAAGCGGGGAGGTACAATGAGCAGTTCTTC.

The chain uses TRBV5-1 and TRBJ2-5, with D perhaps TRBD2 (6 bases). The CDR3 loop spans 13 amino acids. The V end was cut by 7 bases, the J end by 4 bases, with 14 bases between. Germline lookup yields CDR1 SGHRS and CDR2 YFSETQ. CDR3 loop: CASFDQEGETQYF. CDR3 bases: TGCGCCAGCTTCGACCAGGAGGGAGAGACCCAGTACTTC.

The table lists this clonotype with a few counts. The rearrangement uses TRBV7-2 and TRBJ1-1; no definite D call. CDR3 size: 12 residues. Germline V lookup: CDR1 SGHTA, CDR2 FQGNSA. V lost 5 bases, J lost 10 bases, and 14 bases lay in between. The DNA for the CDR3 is TGTGCCAGCAGCCCGAGAATAGGCGTAGCTTTCTTT. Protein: CASSPRIGVAFF.

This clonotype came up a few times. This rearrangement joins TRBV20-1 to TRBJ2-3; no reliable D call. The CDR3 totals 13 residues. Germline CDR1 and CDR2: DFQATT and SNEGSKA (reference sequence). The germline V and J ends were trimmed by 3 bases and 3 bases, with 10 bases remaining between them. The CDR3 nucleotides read TGCAGTGCTAGGGGCCCCACGACAGATACGCAGTATTTT. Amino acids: CSARGPTTDTQYF.

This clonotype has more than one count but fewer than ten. Here the CDR3 reads CASSQPQGASFYEQYF. The CDR3, as DNA: TGTGCCAGCAGCCAGCCACAGGGGGCCAGTTTTTACGAGCAGTACTTC. The chain uses TRBV4-2 and TRBJ2-7, with 9 positions matching TRBD1. V lost 3 bases to trimming and J lost 4 bases; unmatched junction nucleotides: 10. Looked up from germline, CDR1 is LGHNA and CDR2 is YNFKEQ. This CDR3 contains 16 residues.

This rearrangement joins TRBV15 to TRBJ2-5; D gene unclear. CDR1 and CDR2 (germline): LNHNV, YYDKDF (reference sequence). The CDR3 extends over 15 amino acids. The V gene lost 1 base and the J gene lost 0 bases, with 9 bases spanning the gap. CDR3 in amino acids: CATSRGGPYQETQYF. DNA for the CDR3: TGTGCCACCAGCAGAGGTGGGCCGTACCAAGAGACCCAGTACTTC.

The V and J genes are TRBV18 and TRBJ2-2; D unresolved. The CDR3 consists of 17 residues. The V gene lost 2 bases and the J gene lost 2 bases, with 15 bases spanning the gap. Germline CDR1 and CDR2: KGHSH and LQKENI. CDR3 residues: CASSPMGKMRNTGELFF. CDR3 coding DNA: TGTGCCAGCTCACCAATGGGCAAGATGAGAAACACCGGGGAGCTGTTTTTT.

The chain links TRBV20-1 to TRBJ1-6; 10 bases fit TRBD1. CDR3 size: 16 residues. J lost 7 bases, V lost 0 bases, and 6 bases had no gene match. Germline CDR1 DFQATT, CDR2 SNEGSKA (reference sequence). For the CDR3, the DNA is TGCAGTGCTAGAGAACCGACAGGGGGCAAGAATTCACCCCTCCACTTT. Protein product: CSAREPTGGKNSPLHF.